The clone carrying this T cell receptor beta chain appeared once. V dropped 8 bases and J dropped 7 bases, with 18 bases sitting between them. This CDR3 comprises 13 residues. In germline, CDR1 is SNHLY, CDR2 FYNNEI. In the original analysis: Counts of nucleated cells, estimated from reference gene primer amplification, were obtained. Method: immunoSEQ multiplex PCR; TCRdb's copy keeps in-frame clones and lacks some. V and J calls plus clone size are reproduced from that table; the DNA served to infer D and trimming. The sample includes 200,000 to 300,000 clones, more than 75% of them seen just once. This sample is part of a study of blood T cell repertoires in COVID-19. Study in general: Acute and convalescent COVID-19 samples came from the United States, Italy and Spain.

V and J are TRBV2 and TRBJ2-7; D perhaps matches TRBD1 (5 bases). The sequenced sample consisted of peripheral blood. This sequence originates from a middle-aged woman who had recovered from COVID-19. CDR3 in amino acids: CASQGYGALEQYF. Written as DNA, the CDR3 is TGTGCCAGCCAGGGCTATGGGGCGTTGGAGCAGTACTTC.